This T cell receptor beta chain was sequenced for a study of cytomegalovirus exposure and HLA in healthy donors. Comment on this clone: Its cognate antigen is unknown.

Some clones are missing from TCRdb's copy, which holds only in-frame ones; the method was immunoSEQ multiplex PCR. The repertoire includes fewer than 350,000 clones, roughly 90% of them detected once, and about 0.9% sits in the top ten. CDR1 and CDR2 from the germline V gene are LNHDA and SQIVND (reference sequence). The length of the CDR3 is 13 residues. V was pared by 4 bases and J by 11 bases, with 15 bases between. General study points: Reported results showed that the classifier diagnosed cytomegalovirus status with high specificity and sensitivity. Cytomegalovirus-associated status was assigned to some 180 TCR beta chains. Rare TCR sequences predominated, though certain public TCRs were found in many donors.

The chain joins TRBV19 to TRBJ1-5; D remains unclear. The sample taken for sequencing was PBMCs. This receptor was obtained from a woman in her late teens or twenties in good health and CMV-seronegative. This CDR3 reads CASSRREEWTQHF. In DNA form, the CDR3 reads TGTGCCAGTAGTAGGAGGGAGGAATGGACCCAGCATTTT.